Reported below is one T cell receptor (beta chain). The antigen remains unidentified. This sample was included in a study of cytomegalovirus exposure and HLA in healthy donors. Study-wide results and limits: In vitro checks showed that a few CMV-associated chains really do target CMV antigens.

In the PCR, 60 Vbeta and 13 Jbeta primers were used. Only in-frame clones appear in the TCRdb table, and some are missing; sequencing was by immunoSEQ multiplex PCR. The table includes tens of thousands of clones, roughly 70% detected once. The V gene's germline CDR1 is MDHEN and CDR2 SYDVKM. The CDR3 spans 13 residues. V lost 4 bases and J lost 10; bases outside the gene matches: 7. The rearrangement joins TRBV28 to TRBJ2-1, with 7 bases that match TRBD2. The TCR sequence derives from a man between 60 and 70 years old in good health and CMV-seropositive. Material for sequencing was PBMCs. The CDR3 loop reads CASSWTDGGEQFF. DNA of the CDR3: TGTGCCAGCAGTTGGACTGACGGGGGGGAGCAGTTCTTC. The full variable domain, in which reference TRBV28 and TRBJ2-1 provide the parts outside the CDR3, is DVKVTQSSRYLVKRTGEKVFLECVQDMDHENMFWYRQDPGLGLRLIYFSYDVKMKEKGDIPEGYSVSREKKERFSLILESASTNQTSMYLCASSWTDGGEQFFGPGTRLTVL.